This T cell receptor (beta chain) was found in a study of shared clonotypes between healthy human individuals. Generated by immunoSEQ multiplex PCR, the TCRdb table keeps only in-frame clones and is missing some. The sample has almost 750,000 clones; roughly 72% are singletons. Donors, healthy HIV-negative adults, lacked recent acute infections or vaccinations. The sequencing input was memory CD4+ T cells sorted from blood. Noted subset: CD45RA-negative fraction. The source is a woman aged 25 to 39 in good health.

This chain's CDR3 is CASSQVPGSEKDTQYF. The CDR3 DNA reads as TGCGCCAGCAGCCAAGTCCCCGGGTCTGAAAAAGATACGCAGTATTTT. The gene calls are TRBV4-1 and TRBJ2-3, with unresolved D. The V end was cut by 1 base, the J end by 5 bases, with 16 bases between. CDR1 is MGHRA and CDR2 is YSYEKL in the germline V gene. The length of the CDR3 is 16 residues.